These T cell receptor beta chains were read from a single sample in a study of blood T cells in healthy people across ages. TCRdb re-called the 5' RACE reads through MiXCR, storing one row per CDR3 protein. The sample contains over 700,000 distinct CDR3 sequences, about 55% of which appear only once. Sequenced material: blood. All receptors come from an elderly man in good health. The CDR3 runs from the conserved cysteine through the conserved F or W. D genes are given only for firm matches. Size is stated for part of the rows, as once, few or many counts, or as a class when the clone is expanded.

j_call clone_size v_call d_call cdr3_nt cdr3_aa
TRBJ2-3 few TRBV6-5 TRBD1 TGTGCCATCGGGACAGTCACAGATACGCAGTATTTT CAIGTVTDTQYF
TRBJ2-3 few TRBV24-1 TRBD2 TGTGCCACCAGTGACCCCGGGACTAGCGGCGCGTATTTT CATSDPGTSGAYF
TRBJ2-1 - TRBV12-3/TRBV12-4 TRBD2 TGTGCCAGCAGCTGGCTAGCGGGAGGGAGGTCCAATGAGCAGTTCTTC CASSWLAGGRSNEQFF
TRBJ2-4 many TRBV3-1 - TGTGCCAGCAGCCAAGCCGGGGCCCAAAACATTCAGTACTTC CASSQAGAQNIQYF
TRBJ2-6 - TRBV15 TRBD1 TGTGCCACCAGCAGCGGAGACAGGGTTTACTCTGGGGCCAACGTCCTGACTTTC CATSSGDRVYSGANVLTF
TRBJ1-1 - TRBV3-1 TRBD1 TGTGCCAGCAGCCCCCGGGACAGGGCTATGGAAGCTTTCTTT CASSPRDRAMEAFF
TRBJ2-7 - TRBV4-1 - TGCGCCAGCAGCCAAGAGGGGATGGGGGGTTCCTACGAGCAGTACTTC CASSQEGMGGSYEQYF
TRBJ2-1 - TRBV29-1 - TGCAGCGTCCACACGGGGGTGAGTGAGCAGTTCTTC CSVHTGVSEQFF
TRBJ2-7 - TRBV27 - TGTGCCAGCAGTGTATCACAAGAACACGAGCAGTACTTC CASSVSQEHEQYF
TRBJ2-1 once TRBV3-1 - TGTGCCAGCAGCCAAGACCAGACGGGGGTCAATGAGCAGTTCTTC CASSQDQTGVNEQFF
TRBJ2-7 - TRBV7-2 - TGTGCCAGCAGCTCAGGACGAAGGGAGCAGTACTTC CASSSGRREQYF
TRBJ1-2 - TRBV29-1 - TGCAGCGTGGCCCCGGGGCCAAACTATGGCTACACCTTC CSVAPGPNYGYTF
TRBJ2-5 few TRBV7-2 - TGTGCCAGCAGCTTACGGAGTCCGGGGATGGAGACCCAGTACTTC CASSLRSPGMETQYF
TRBJ2-1 few TRBV5-1 TRBD2 TGCGCCAGCAGCTTGGGCGGGACTAGCGGGATGTATGAGCAGTTCTTC CASSLGGTSGMYEQFF
TRBJ2-7 - TRBV20-1 - TGCAGTGCGTCAGGGCCCTCTGAGCAGTACTTC CSASGPSEQYF
TRBJ2-5 - TRBV29-1 - TGCAGCGTTGGAGTGACAGTAGGGGAGACCCAGTACTTC CSVGVTVGETQYF
TRBJ2-5 few TRBV6-6 TRBD1 TGTGCCAGCAGTTCGGGACAGGGGTGGGAGACCCAGTACTTC CASSSGQGWETQYF
TRBJ2-5 - TRBV28 - TGTGCCAGCAGTTCCCGTCGGGTGTACCAAGAGACCCAGTACTTC CASSSRRVYQETQYF
TRBJ2-1 - TRBV12-3/TRBV12-4 TRBD1 TGTGCCAGCAGTATCTCCCAGGGGGCGCGATACAATGAGCAGTTCTTC CASSISQGARYNEQFF
TRBJ2-7 - TRBV27 TRBD2 TGTGCCAGCAGAACAAGGGCTAGCGGTCCCTACGAGCAGTACTTC CASRTRASGPYEQYF
TRBJ2-3 - TRBV12-3/TRBV12-4 - TGTGCCAGCAGTCATGGCGCAGATATGGAATATTTT CASSHGADMEYF
TRBJ2-3 - TRBV14 TRBD2 TGTGCCAGCAGCCAAGATCGAATGGAGCGGGACACAGATACGCAGTATTTT CASSQDRMERDTDTQYF
TRBJ1-2 few TRBV21-1 - TGTGCCAGCACCGCAGGGGCCCCTGATAGCTACACCTTC CASTAGAPDSYTF
TRBJ2-3 few TRBV29-1 TRBD2 TGCAGCGTTGAAGCCCCGGGACAGGGGACTAGCGGGAGGGCCTACAGATACGCGTATTTT CSVEAPGQGTSGRAYRYAYF
TRBJ1-2 - TRBV20-1 TRBD1 TGCAGTGCCATAAATAGACAGGGATCCTATGGCTACACCTTC CSAINRQGSYGYTF
TRBJ1-1 - TRBV10-3 - TGTGCCATCAGAGCCGGGACGGCGAACACTGAAGCTTTCTTT CAIRAGTANTEAFF
TRBJ1-2 - TRBV11-2 TRBD1 TGTGCCAGCAGCTCGACAGGGCATGGCTACACCTTC CASSSTGHGYTF
TRBJ1-5 - TRBV10-3 TRBD1 TGTGCCATCAGTGCAGGGGGCGGTCAGCCCCAGCATTTT CAISAGGGQPQHF
TRBJ2-7 - TRBV12-3/TRBV12-4 TRBD1 TGTGCCAGCAGTCCCGACAGGGTTACCTACGAGCAGTACTTC CASSPDRVTYEQYF
TRBJ1-1 - TRBV6-5 - TGTGCCAGCAAGATGAACACTGAAGCTTTCTTT CASKMNTEAFF
TRBJ2-1 - TRBV20-1 - TGCAGTGCTAGATACGGAGGACCCTACAATGAGCAGTTCTTC CSARYGGPYNEQFF
TRBJ2-1 - TRBV5-1 - TGCGCCAGCAGCGGATCAAGCTCCTACAATGAGCAGTTCTTC CASSGSSSYNEQFF
TRBJ2-4 - TRBV10-3 - TGTGCCATCAGCGAGGGGCACAGACTAGCCAAAAACATTCAGTACTTC CAISEGHRLAKNIQYF
TRBJ2-7 - TRBV3-1 - TGTGCCAGCGCCACAGTAGACTACGAGCAGTACTTC CASATVDYEQYF
TRBJ2-3 once TRBV6-5 - TGTGCCAGCAGAGGGAGGGGGCTGGGCACAGATACGCAGTATTTT CASRGRGLGTDTQYF
TRBJ2-2 - TRBV11-1 TRBD1 TGTGCCAGCAGCAGGAGGACAGGGGCGGGCGGGGAGCTGTTTTTT CASSRRTGAGGELFF
TRBJ2-5 - TRBV5-1 - TGCGCCAGCAGGGCCGACCAAGAGACCCAGTACTTC CASRADQETQYF
TRBJ2-2 few TRBV12-5 TRBD2 TGTGCTAGTGGTTTGTACCAATTAGCGGGACGCACCGGGGAGCTGTTTTTT CASGLYQLAGRTGELFF
TRBJ2-7 few TRBV6-6 TRBD2 TGTGCCAGCAGTTACTCGAATTTAGTAGCGGGTCTTTACGAGCAGTACTTC CASSYSNLVAGLYEQYF
TRBJ1-2 few TRBV29-1 - TGCAGCGCGGGAGGACCTATGGAAGGCTACACCTTC CSAGGPMEGYTF
TRBJ2-1 - TRBV20-1 TRBD2 TGCAGTGCCGGGACTAGCAGTGAGCAGTTCTTC CSAGTSSEQFF
TRBJ2-4 - TRBV29-1 - TGCAGCGTTGAAAAAGGGGCTAACATTCAGTACTTC CSVEKGANIQYF
TRBJ2-1 - TRBV2 TRBD2 TGTGCCAGTGGGGGGGTAGCGAGCTCCTACAATGAGCAGTTCTTC CASGGVASSYNEQFF
TRBJ2-3 few TRBV7-9 TRBD2 TGTGCCAGCAGCTTAGACGCTAGCGGATACGCGTATTTT CASSLDASGYAYF
TRBJ2-3 - TRBV27 - TGTGCCAGCAGTTCGGGACACCTCATAGATACGCAGTATTTT CASSSGHLIDTQYF
TRBJ2-5 - TRBV20-1 TRBD2 TGCAGTGCTAGACCCGGACTAGCGGGAGGAGGGGAGACCCAGTACTTC CSARPGLAGGGETQYF
TRBJ2-1 - TRBV28 TRBD2 TGTGCCAGCAGTTTAGCCCGGGAGGGCCTAGGTGAGCAGTTCTTC CASSLAREGLGEQFF
TRBJ2-2 few TRBV15 TRBD2 TGTGCCACCAGCAGTAGCGGGGCGAACACCGGGGAGCTGTTTTTT CATSSSGANTGELFF
TRBJ1-4 - TRBV25-1 - TGTGCCAGCAGTGAATATAAGGGACGGCCTAATGAAAAACTGTTTTTT CASSEYKGRPNEKLFF
TRBJ2-7 - TRBV12-3/TRBV12-4 - TGTGCCAGCACTACTCACGGCTCCTACGAGCAGTACTTC CASTTHGSYEQYF
TRBJ2-3 few TRBV6-2/TRBV6-3 TRBD2 TGTGCCAGCAGCTTAGCTTTAGCGGGGATCCACAGATACGCGTATTTT CASSLALAGIHRYAYF
TRBJ1-1 - TRBV3-1 - TGTGCCAGCAGCTTTCGGACATTAGCAATGAACACTGAAGCTTTCTTT CASSFRTLAMNTEAFF